The present entry profiles one T cell receptor beta chain with its context. The data originate from a study of blood T cell repertoires in COVID-19. Clinical histories supplied by participants themselves formed the basis of cohort assignment. Clones were read by immunoSEQ multiplex PCR, and TCRdb kept only the in-frame ones, dropping some. This sample carries a few hundred thousand clones, about four fifths of them seen once, and the ten largest clones take about 5%. This receptor was obtained from a man aged 35 to 55 who had been exposed to COVID-19. Sample: PBMCs or T cells enriched from blood (not recorded which).

The CDR3 DNA reads as TGTGCCAGCTCACCACCGATGCCTACAGGGCTCTACGAGCAGTACTTC. It codes for CASSPPMPTGLYEQYF. The chain links TRBV18 to TRBJ2-7; D is perhaps TRBD1 (6 bases). CDR1 is KGHSH and CDR2 is LQKENI in the germline V gene. The CDR3 sequence is 16 residues long. V was pared by 0 bases and J by 3 bases, with 15 bases between. Complete variable domain (other parts from reference TRBV18 and TRBJ2-7): NAGVMQNPRHLVRRRGQEARLRCSPMKGHSHVYWYRQLPEEGLKFMVYLQKENIIDESGMPKERFSAEFPKEGPSILRIQQVVRGDSAAYFCASSPPMPTGLYEQYFGPGTRLTVT.